This TCR beta chain comes out of a study of cytomegalovirus exposure and HLA in healthy donors (dated by TCRdb to the late 2010s). Some background on the complete study: An earlier analysis of roughly 500 of the donors reported approximately 290 Gb of sequence data and some 100 million unique TCR beta sequences from about 179 million T cells. High-throughput TCR immunosequencing, statistical association of individual TCRs with disease status, and machine learning were combined to predict cytomegalovirus infection status. Rather than using new phenotypic data, the later analysis identified candidate immune exposures from TCR beta sequences and from how often those sequences occurred across donors. In addition to the first cohort of several hundred subjects, a separate validation cohort of some 120 different subjects was used. An earlier analysis of nearly 600 of the donors applied high-throughput TCR beta sequencing to assess whether each TCR beta V gene segment acted as functional or pseudogenic. Across 300 to 500 genotyped donors of the cohort, an average of approximately 240,000 unique TCR beta nucleotide sequences per donor were sequenced, and roughly 17% of those sequences were non-productive. Among the approximately 430 genotyped donors, approximately 82% belonged to the genetic ancestry cluster associated with self-reported Caucasian donors. The number of typed donors differed by locus: about 629-630 for A, B, C, DRB1 and DQB1; 500 to 550 for DQA1; approximately 600 for DPA1; and roughly 490 for DPB1. Four to six DR-DQ haplotypes were handled as single units for association and clustering, since linkage in the cohort was strong. The study used immunosequencing to profile the T cell repertoires of 666 subjects and linked those repertoires to cytomegalovirus serostatus. Class I and class II HLA loci were covered by the typing at four-digit resolution. Alongside the repertoire data, information on donor age, sex, ethnicity and CMV serostatus was compiled. In a later analysis, previously published TCR beta repertoires from 550 to 750 donors were re-analyzed and high-resolution HLA genotyping was added so that TCR occurrence patterns could be studied. Around 330 gigabases of sequencing data and approximately 92 million unique TCR sequences made up an early release that covered around 640 HLA-typed donors. All discovery cohort repertoires had been generated on a single sequencing platform. In a later genetic analysis, genome-wide SNP genotypes for about 60% of the 666 donors were used, and that subset was treated as a discovery cohort. The study was designed to test whether signatures of past pathogen exposure could be identified by cataloging public T cell receptors. The investigation overall reported the following: The presence/absence analyses assumed that sequencing depth was roughly uniform across donors, and that assumption may not be true. Cytomegalovirus status was reported to be diagnosed by the classifier with high specificity and sensitivity in both the original and validation cohorts. In a later genetic analysis, fewer N-insertions in productive TCRs were reported among donors in an Asian-associated ancestry cluster than the approximately 710-donor mean. The authors suggested that the approach could potentially be extended to other disease states and immunological phenotypes. Most TCR sequences were seen in very few donors, while some public TCRs were found in many individuals. In a later genetic analysis, a missense DCLRE1C variant was associated with V-gene and J-gene trimming of TCR beta chains, and the association was replicated in an independent cohort. In vitro tests confirmed that a few of the cytomegalovirus-associated TCR beta chains recognize cytomegalovirus antigens. According to a later analysis, TCR association rates differed among HLA loci, with DRB1 alleles showing the most associated TCRs and HLA-C alleles showing the fewest. Several of the top co-occurrence clusters appeared to be linked to parvovirus B19, influenza, CMV and Epstein-Barr virus, according to a later analysis. Some IMGT-functional V segments, including TRBV6-2 and TRBV6-3, could not be distinguished by the 87-base-pair reads and were therefore excluded. In a later analysis, HLA-associated TCR beta chains showed more clonal expansion and lower generation probabilities than non-associated chains that were equally common. Because HLA typing was unavailable for some donors at each locus, only the typed subset was used in association tests. According to a later analysis, most CMV-associated TCR beta chains appeared to be HLA-restricted, and the HLA associations seemed to be driven largely by CMV exposure. Correlated functional status among segregating V segments might reflect linkage disequilibrium, but an unknown experimental factor could not be ruled out. Broadly in line with IMGT annotations, most TCR beta V segments showed up in productive rearrangements about 90% or about 30% of the time in an earlier analysis of 587 of the donors. For the cohort, immune exposure information was limited to CMV serostatus. A total of 150 to 200 TCR beta chains were listed by the study as associated with cytomegalovirus. When HLA alleles, especially DR and DQ, strongly co-occurred, attributing TCR associations to individual alleles was difficult. A cluster of highly shared sequence variants was judged likely to represent a technical artifact of the sequencing pipeline. At a false discovery rate of 0.05, a later analysis linked 16,000 or so TCR beta sequences to specific HLA alleles. Roughly 17 rarely observed V segments, including chromosome 9 orphons, were excluded from the earlier analysis of several hundred of the donors because counts were too low. In this cohort, only TCR beta chains were sequenced, and detectable features were limited by the absence of alpha or paired-chain data. A further reported finding was that TCR beta sequences accurately predicted the HLA-A and HLA-B alleles for most subjects in the first cohort.

The cohort comprised approximately 700 healthy bone marrow donors. All cohort members were sampled while nominally healthy, although unrecorded immune exposures were likely present. The donor tested CMV seronegative, placing the donor among the 350 or so seronegative members of the cohort. A peripheral blood sample was provided by each donor, and peripheral blood mononuclear cells were used for TCR beta sequencing. Genomic DNA was extracted from the blood cell samples with the Qiagen DNeasy Blood Extraction Kit. For this clone: This clone's antigen is unknown. Base qualities were left out, and no much larger clone turns up one base away.

Taken from cysteine to phenylalanine, the CDR3 has 13 residues. The kept DNA is CDR3 alone, 39 bases in frame from the first base. V is shortened by 5 bases, J by 5 bases, and the region joining them spans 13 bases. From the germline V gene, CDR1 is SQVTM and CDR2 is ANQGSEA. Library method: the immunoSEQ multiplex PCR assay. For the multiplex PCR, a mixture combining 60 forward primers for TCR Vbeta segments and 13 reverse primers for TCR Jbeta segments was used. Amplification of the CDR3 region of rearranged TCR beta genes was performed with a multiplex PCR assay on genomic DNA. The Illumina HiSeq System was used to sequence the amplified TCR beta libraries as 87-base-pair reads. The authors processed their data as follows. Across the 640 or so repertoires, a later analysis counted some 80 million unique TCR beta chains, 9.5 million to 13 million of which were shared by at least two donors. To remove PCR and sequencing errors, raw reads were error-corrected and collapsed into unique sequences using a nearest-neighbor algorithm that merged closely related sequences. V, D and J gene segments were assigned by aligning CDR3 sequences to IMGT reference sequences. For a sequence to be retained, a match of at least six nucleotides to both a V gene segment and a J gene segment was required. Rearrangements were called productive when the CDR3 lacked stop codons and stayed in frame with V and J; all others were non-productive. CDR3 was defined according to IMGT convention as the region running from the second conserved V-encoded cysteine to the conserved J-encoded phenylalanine. The earlier analysis of roughly 590 of the donors excluded sequences that lacked an unambiguous match to a single V gene segment. In an earlier analysis of 500 to 750 of the donors, V segments were called functional above 56.7% productive rearrangements and were called segregating when the between-donor standard deviation exceeded 5%. A statistical classification framework was developed to diagnose cytomegalovirus status using the catalog of TCR beta chain sequences. V and J gene assignment, in a later analysis, came from comparing TCR nucleotide sequences with IMGT/GENE-DB human TR gene sequences. A later analysis assigned CDR3 sequences and most-parsimonious VDJ recombination scenarios with the TCRdist pipeline. A later analysis defined each TCR beta chain by its CDR3 amino acid sequence plus V-gene family, and excluded reads lacking a unique V-gene family. As a way to deal with suspected cross-contamination and a sequencing artifact, a later analysis dropped 592 nucleotide sequences that were highly shared and had low generation probability. For each public chain, a later analysis derived a clonal expansion index from normalized ranks of inferred template counts within each repertoire. A later analysis computed generation probabilities with a VDJ recombination model fitted to out-of-frame rearrangements, and checked the results against IGoR. A later analysis scored TCR-TCR, TCR-HLA and TCR-CMV co-occurrence with hypergeometric tests, applying a repertoire-size bias correction to TCR pairs. False discovery rates were estimated in a later analysis by permuting HLA or CMV assignments 20 times. In a later analysis, co-occurring TCRs were grouped using DBSCAN, and TCRdist sequence similarity was added for clustering within HLA-allele-positive subsets. Repertoires with fewer than 30,000 or more than 120,000 public chains were left out of co-occurrence clustering, as were about 5 repertoires with anomalous nucleotide sharing. TCRdb carries this immuneACCESS record with in-frame sequences only. Its versions omit some clonotypes, under half of them owing to an unresolved V gene in the studies checked, with the rest unexplained. V, J and clone size are taken as reported in that table, and D and trimming were inferred from the DNA itself. Recorded for this sample are tens of thousands of clones; roughly 80% of them occurred a single time. The top ten clones comprise 3.5% to 4.5% of the sample.

The sequencing sample was made of PBMCs. The sequence links TRBV29-1 to TRBJ2-1; a tentative D match to TRBD2 spans 5 bases. This TCR was sampled from a middle-aged man in good health and CMV-seronegative. In nucleotides, the sequence is TGCAGCGTTTCTCAGCGGATAAACAATGAGCAGTTCTTC. This encodes CSVSQRINNEQFF.